These T cell receptor beta chains were read from a single sample in a study of molecular identifiers for immune sequencing clone quantification. One entry per CDR3 protein results from TCRdb running MiXCR on the PCR reads. The repertoire consists of about half a million distinct CDR3 sequences, with over 20% occurring once and the leading ten covering more than 0.8%. The source material was naive CD8+ T cells from blood, with Jurkat cell RNA spiked in. The receptors were sampled from a human donor in good health. Some libraries in this study had Jurkat cell RNA spiked in. CDR3s include the opening cysteine and the closing phenylalanine or tryptophan. The order of the fields is clone size, J gene, D gene, V gene, CDR3 protein, CDR3 DNA. D genes are given only for firm matches. Clone size is stated in some rows and not others, as once, few, many or a class when expanded.

>NA|TRBJ2-2|TRBD2|TRBV12-3/TRBV12-4
CASNLGERGNTGELFF
TGTGCCAGCAACCTGGGGGAGCGGGGTAACACCGGGGAGCTGTTTTTT
>many|TRBJ1-2|TRBD1|TRBV29-1
CSIWDREGSYTF
TGCAGCATATGGGACAGGGAAGGGAGCTACACCTTC
>NA|TRBJ2-1|NA|TRBV2
CASSAGRAGYNEQFF
TGTGCCAGCAGTGCGGGCAGGGCGGGGTACAATGAGCAGTTCTTC
>few|TRBJ2-3|TRBD2|TRBV6-2/TRBV6-3
CASSYSRGGAGGHTDTQYF
TGTGCCAGCAGTTACTCGAGAGGGGGAGCGGGAGGGCACACAGATACGCAGTATTTT
>few|TRBJ1-1|TRBD1|TRBV7-2
CASRQGAGNTEAFF
TGTGCCAGCAGGCAGGGGGCGGGGAACACTGAAGCTTTCTTT
>few|TRBJ2-1|NA|TRBV4-1
CASSPRPVGRGRDNEQFF
TGCGCCAGCAGCCCCCGCCCCGTCGGGCGGGGTAGGGACAATGAGCAGTTCTTC
>few|TRBJ2-2|TRBD1|TRBV7-6
CASSGRQGATAGELFF
TGTGCCAGCAGCGGACGACAGGGGGCTACGGCCGGGGAGCTGTTTTTT
>few|TRBJ1-1|NA|TRBV9
CASSSDGVNTEAFF
TGTGCCAGCAGCTCAGACGGGGTGAACACTGAAGCTTTCTTT
>many|TRBJ2-1|NA|TRBV7-2
CASSPGPGYNEQFF
TGTGCCAGCAGCCCGGGCCCCGGTTACAATGAGCAGTTCTTC
>many|TRBJ2-3|TRBD2|TRBV6-5
CASKPIITSGNTDTQYF
TGTGCCAGCAAGCCAATAATAACTAGCGGGAACACAGATACGCAGTATTTT
>many|TRBJ2-5|NA|TRBV25-1
CASSGRVAEAQETQYF
TGTGCCAGCAGTGGCCGGGTAGCGGAGGCCCAAGAGACCCAGTACTTC
>few|TRBJ2-1|TRBD2|TRBV12-3/TRBV12-4
CASSTGGYYNEQFF
TGTGCCAGCAGTACCGGGGGGTACTACAATGAGCAGTTCTTC
>many|TRBJ1-5|NA|TRBV5-5
CASSAQGYSNQPQHF
TGTGCCAGCAGCGCTCAGGGGTATAGCAATCAGCCCCAGCATTTT
>many|TRBJ2-2|NA|TRBV28
CASSFFGGNTGELFF
TGTGCCAGCAGTTTTTTCGGCGGGAACACCGGGGAGCTGTTTTTT
>NA|TRBJ1-2|NA|TRBV6-5
CASSPGGGDGYTF
TGTGCCAGCAGCCCCGGTGGGGGGGATGGCTACACCTTC
>many|TRBJ1-4|TRBD1|TRBV4-1
CASSQRSGTAEKLFF
TGCGCCAGCAGCCAACGGTCCGGGACAGCAGAAAAACTGTTTTTT
>many|TRBJ1-5|NA|TRBV6-4
CASSDSSRAEDNQPQHF
TGTGCCAGCAGTGACTCGAGCAGGGCGGAGGATAATCAGCCCCAGCATTTT
>many|TRBJ2-7|NA|TRBV4-1
CASSQEARGNEQYF
TGCGCCAGCAGCCAAGAGGCTAGGGGGAACGAGCAGTACTTC
>few|TRBJ2-1|TRBD2|TRBV12-3/TRBV12-4
CASSPSAGGLNEQFF
TGTGCCAGCAGTCCCTCGGCGGGGGGGCTCAATGAGCAGTTCTTC
>few|TRBJ1-1|NA|TRBV6-2/TRBV6-3
CASSYGQGVTEAFF
TGTGCCAGCAGTTACGGGCAGGGTGTGACTGAAGCTTTCTTT
>NA|TRBJ1-1|NA|TRBV7-9
CASSSQGARNTEAFF
TGTGCCAGCAGCTCACAGGGAGCCCGGAACACTGAAGCTTTCTTT
>many|TRBJ1-1|NA|TRBV25-1
CASSGPGTEAFF
TGTGCCAGCAGTGGACCCGGGACAGAAGCTTTCTTT
>few|TRBJ2-1|TRBD2|TRBV7-6
CASSPSGGFDNEQFF
TGTGCCAGCAGCCCCAGCGGGGGTTTCGACAATGAGCAGTTCTTC
>NA|TRBJ2-1|NA|TRBV5-3
CVSSYRDNLWEQFF
TGTGTCAGCAGCTACCGGGACAACTTATGGGAGCAGTTCTTC
>many|TRBJ1-1|NA|TRBV14
CASSQGSRTEAFF
TGTGCCAGCAGCCAAGGATCCAGAACTGAAGCTTTCTTT
>many|TRBJ1-2|TRBD1|TRBV9
CASSIRTGANYGYTF
TGTGCCAGCAGCATTCGGACAGGAGCTAACTATGGCTACACCTTC
>NA|TRBJ1-1|TRBD1|TRBV5-8
CASSFRTGAMNTEAFF
TGTGCCAGCAGCTTCCGGACAGGGGCTATGAACACTGAAGCTTTCTTT
>NA|TRBJ2-7|NA|TRBV20-1
CSAKRTNDYEQYF
TGCAGTGCTAAGAGGACCAACGACTACGAGCAGTACTTC
>few|TRBJ1-1|NA|TRBV6-5
CASRGRQEKALF
TGTGCCAGCAGGGGAAGACAGGAGAAAGCTCTCTTT
>many|TRBJ1-5|NA|TRBV27
CASSSGWPYSNQPQHF
TGTGCCAGCAGTTCGGGCTGGCCCTATAGCAATCAGCCCCAGCATTTT
>many|TRBJ2-5|NA|TRBV7-9
CASSLAYAGETQYF
TGTGCCAGCAGCTTAGCTTACGCGGGAGAGACCCAGTACTTC
>many|TRBJ1-5|NA|TRBV7-9
CASSLNANQPQHF
TGTGCCAGCAGCTTAAACGCCAATCAGCCCCAGCATTTT
>many|TRBJ2-7|NA|TRBV7-8
CASSLEKGQAYEQYF
TGTGCCAGCAGCTTAGAAAAAGGACAAGCCTACGAGCAGTACTTC
>few|TRBJ2-1|TRBD2|TRBV30
CAWTGGGYNEQFF
TGTGCCTGGACTGGCGGGGGGTACAATGAGCAGTTCTTC
>few|TRBJ1-1|NA|TRBV15
CATSRDRSVEAFF
TGTGCCACCAGCAGAGATCGAAGTGTTGAAGCTTTCTTT
>many|TRBJ1-5|NA|TRBV2
CASSVSRVPNQPQHF
TGTGCCAGCAGTGTCAGTCGGGTTCCCAATCAGCCCCAGCATTTT
>many|TRBJ2-3|NA|TRBV11-2
CASSLVMYTDTQYF
TGTGCCAGCAGCTTAGTGATGTATACAGATACGCAGTATTTT
>many|TRBJ2-2|NA|TRBV28
CASRETWNTGELFF
TGTGCCAGCAGAGAGACCTGGAACACCGGGGAGCTGTTTTTT
>many|TRBJ2-5|NA|TRBV29-1
CSVDFNQETQYF
TGCAGCGTTGATTTCAACCAAGAGACCCAGTACTTC
>few|TRBJ2-7|NA|TRBV27
CASSQRNSADSYEQYF
TGTGCCAGCAGCCAGCGGAATTCGGCAGACTCCTACGAGCAGTACTTC
>many|TRBJ2-3|TRBD2|TRBV6-6
CASSGTSGRLADTQYF
TGTGCCAGCAGCGGGACTAGCGGGCGGTTGGCAGATACGCAGTATTTT
>many|TRBJ1-1|TRBD1|TRBV6-1
CASRDRGGIEAFF
TGTGCCAGCAGAGACAGGGGGGGGATTGAAGCTTTCTTT
>many|TRBJ1-4|NA|TRBV29-1
CSVGSGLTNEKLFF
TGCAGCGTTGGATCGGGGCTGACTAATGAAAAACTGTTTTTT
>few|TRBJ2-7|NA|TRBV10-3
CAISEFGESLYEQYF
TGTGCCATCAGTGAGTTCGGGGAATCCCTCTACGAGCAGTACTTC